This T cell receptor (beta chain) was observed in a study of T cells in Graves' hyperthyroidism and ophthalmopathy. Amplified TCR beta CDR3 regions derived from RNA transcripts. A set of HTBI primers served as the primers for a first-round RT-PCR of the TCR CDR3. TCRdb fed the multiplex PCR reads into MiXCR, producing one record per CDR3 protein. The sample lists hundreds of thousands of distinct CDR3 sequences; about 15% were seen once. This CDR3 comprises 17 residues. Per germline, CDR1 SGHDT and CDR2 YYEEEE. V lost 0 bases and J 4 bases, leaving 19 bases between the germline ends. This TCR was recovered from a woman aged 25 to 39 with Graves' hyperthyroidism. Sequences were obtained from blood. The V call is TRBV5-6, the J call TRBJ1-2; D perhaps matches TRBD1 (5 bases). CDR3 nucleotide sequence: TGTGCCAGCAGCTTGGCCAAAGAGGGGCTAAGCCCCTATGGCTACACCTTC. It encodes CASSLAKEGLSPYGYTF. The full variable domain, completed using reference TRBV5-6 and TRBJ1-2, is DAGVTQSPTHLIKTRGQQVTLRCSPKSGHDTVSWYQQALGQGPQFIFQYYEEEERQRGNFPDRFSGHQFPNYSSELNVNALLLGDSALYLCASSLAKEGLSPYGYTFGSGTRLTVV.